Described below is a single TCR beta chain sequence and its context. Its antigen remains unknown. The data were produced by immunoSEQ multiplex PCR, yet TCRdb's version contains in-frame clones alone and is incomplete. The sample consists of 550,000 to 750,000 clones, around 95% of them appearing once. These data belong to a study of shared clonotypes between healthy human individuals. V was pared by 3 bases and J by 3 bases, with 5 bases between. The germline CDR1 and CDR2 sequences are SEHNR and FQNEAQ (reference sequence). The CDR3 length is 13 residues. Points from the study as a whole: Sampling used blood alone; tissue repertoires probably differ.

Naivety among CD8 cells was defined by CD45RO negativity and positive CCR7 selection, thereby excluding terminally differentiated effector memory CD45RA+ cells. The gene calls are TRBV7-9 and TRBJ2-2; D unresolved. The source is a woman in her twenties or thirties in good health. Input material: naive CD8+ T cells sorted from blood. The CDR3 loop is CASSFEYTGELFF. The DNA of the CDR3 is TGTGCCAGCAGCTTTGAGTACACCGGGGAGCTGTTTTTT.